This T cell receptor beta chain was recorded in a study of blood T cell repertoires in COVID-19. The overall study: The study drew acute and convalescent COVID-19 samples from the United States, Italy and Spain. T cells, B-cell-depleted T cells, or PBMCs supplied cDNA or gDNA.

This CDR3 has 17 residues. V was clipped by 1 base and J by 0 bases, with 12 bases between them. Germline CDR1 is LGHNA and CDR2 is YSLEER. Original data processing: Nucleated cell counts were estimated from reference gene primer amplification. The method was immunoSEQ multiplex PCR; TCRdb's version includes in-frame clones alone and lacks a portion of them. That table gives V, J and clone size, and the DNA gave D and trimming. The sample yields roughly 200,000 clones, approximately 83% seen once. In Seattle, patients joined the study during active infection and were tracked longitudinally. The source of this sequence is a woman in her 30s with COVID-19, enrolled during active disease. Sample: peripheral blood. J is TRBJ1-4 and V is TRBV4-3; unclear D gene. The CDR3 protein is CASSQGRLLATNEKLFF. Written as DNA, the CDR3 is TGCGCCAGCAGCCAAGGACGGCTGCTAGCAACTAATGAAAAACTGTTTTTT.